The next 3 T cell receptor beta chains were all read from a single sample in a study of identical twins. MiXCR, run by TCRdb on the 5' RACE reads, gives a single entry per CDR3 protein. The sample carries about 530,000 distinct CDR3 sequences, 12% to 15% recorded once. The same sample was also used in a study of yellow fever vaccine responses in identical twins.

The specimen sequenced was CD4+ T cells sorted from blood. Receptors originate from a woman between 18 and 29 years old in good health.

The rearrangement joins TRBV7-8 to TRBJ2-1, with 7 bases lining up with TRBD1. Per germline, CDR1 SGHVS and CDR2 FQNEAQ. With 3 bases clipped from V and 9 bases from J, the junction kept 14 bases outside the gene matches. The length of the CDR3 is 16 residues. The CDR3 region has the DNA TGTGCCAGCAGCTTTCGGACGGCAGGGGGTTGGGGTGAGCAGTTCTTC. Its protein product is CASSFRTAGGWGEQFF. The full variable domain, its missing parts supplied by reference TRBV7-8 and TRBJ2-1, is GAGVSQSPRYKVAKRGQDVALRCDPISGHVSLFWYQQALGQGPEFLTYFQNEAQLDKSGLPSDRFFAERPEGSVSTLKIQRTQQEDSAVYLCASSFRTAGGWGEQFFGPGTRLTVL.

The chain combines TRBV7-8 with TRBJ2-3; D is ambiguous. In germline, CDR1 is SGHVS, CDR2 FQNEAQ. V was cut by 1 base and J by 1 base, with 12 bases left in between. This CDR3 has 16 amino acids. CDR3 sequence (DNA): TGTGCCAGCAGCTTAGTTGCAACCCATGGCACAGATACGCAGTATTTT. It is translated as CASSLVATHGTDTQYF.

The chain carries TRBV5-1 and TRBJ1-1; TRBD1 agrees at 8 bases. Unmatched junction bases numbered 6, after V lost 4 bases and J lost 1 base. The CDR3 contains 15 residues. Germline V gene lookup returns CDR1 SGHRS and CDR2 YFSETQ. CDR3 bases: TGCGCCAGCAGCAGAGGACAGGGATCGAACACTGAAGCTTTCTTT. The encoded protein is CASSRGQGSNTEAFF.